This TCR beta chain was captured by sequencing in a study of human T cells and chemical hapten exposure. Across the whole study: Variability of per-sample TCR yields stemmed mainly from small differences in pooled library volume.

Study findings and constraints: No alteration of TCRs above 1 in 1000 frequency was seen with DPC sensitization.

This clonotype appeared a few times. Its antigen is still unknown. The CDR3 is made up of 13 amino acids. The germline V gene has CDR1 KGHSH and CDR2 LQKENI. Trimming took off 5 bases at V and 2 bases at J, with 9 bases between the two ends. The library gave individual cDNA molecules unique molecular identifiers. In the source study's methods: Approximately 99,000 TCRs per sample was the median, with a range of about 20,000 to 700,000. TCRdb used MiXCR to reprocess the 5' RACE reads, holding one entry per CDR3 protein. TCRdb, not the original authors, processed these V and J calls. This sample has about 80,000 distinct CDR3 sequences; less than 20% occur once, and the top ten carry 6.8%. The template was total RNA from unfractionated whole blood.

The rearrangement joins TRBV18 to TRBJ1-1; D is possibly TRBD1 (6 bases). The source of this sequence is a female donor in good health. The DNA of the CDR3 is TGTGCCAGCTCAGCGGACAGCAACACTGAAGCTTTCTTT. Its protein product is CASSADSNTEAFF.